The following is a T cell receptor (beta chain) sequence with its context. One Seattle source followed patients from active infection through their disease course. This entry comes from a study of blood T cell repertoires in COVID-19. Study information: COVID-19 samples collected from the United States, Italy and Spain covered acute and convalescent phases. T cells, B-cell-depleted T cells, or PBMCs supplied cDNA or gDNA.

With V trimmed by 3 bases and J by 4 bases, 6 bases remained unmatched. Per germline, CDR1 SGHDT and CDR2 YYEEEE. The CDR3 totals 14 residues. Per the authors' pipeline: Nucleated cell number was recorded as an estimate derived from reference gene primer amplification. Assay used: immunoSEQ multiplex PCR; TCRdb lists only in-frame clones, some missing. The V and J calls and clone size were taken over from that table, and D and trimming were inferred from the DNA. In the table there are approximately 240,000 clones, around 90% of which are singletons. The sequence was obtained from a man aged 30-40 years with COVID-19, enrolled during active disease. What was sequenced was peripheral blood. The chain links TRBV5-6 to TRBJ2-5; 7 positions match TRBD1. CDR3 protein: CASSSHRGAETQYF. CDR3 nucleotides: TGTGCCAGCAGCTCCCACAGGGGAGCAGAGACCCAGTACTTC.